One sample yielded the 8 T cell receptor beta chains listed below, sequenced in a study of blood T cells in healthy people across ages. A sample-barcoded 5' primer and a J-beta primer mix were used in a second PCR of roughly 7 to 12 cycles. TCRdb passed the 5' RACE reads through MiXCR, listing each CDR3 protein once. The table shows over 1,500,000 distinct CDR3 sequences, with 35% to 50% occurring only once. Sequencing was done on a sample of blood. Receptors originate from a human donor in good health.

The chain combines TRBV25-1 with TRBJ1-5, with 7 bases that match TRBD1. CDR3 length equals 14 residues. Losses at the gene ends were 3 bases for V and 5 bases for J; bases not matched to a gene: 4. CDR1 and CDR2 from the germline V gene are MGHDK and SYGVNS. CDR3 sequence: CASSEARGDQPQHF. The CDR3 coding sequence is TGTGCCAGCAGTGAGGCCAGGGGGGATCAGCCCCAGCATTTT.

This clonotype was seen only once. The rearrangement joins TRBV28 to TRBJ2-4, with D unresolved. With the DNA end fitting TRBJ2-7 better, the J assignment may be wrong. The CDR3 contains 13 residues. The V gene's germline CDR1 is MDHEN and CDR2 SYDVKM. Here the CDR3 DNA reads TGTGCCAGCAGTTTAAGGAATGGGTTCGAGCAGTACTTC. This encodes CASSLRNGFEQYF.

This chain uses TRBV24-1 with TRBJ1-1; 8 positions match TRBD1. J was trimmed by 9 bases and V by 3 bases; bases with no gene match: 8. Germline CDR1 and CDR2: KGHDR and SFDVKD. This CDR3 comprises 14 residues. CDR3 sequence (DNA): TGTGCCACCAGTGATCCCCCTCGGACAGGGAAAGCTTTCTTT. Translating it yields CATSDPPRTGKAFF.

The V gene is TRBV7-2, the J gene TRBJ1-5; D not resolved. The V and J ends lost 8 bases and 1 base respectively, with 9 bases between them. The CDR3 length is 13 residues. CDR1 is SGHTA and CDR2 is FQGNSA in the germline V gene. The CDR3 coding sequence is TGTGCCAGCGGTTTCCGAAGCAATCAGCCCCAGCATTTT. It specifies CASGFRSNQPQHF.

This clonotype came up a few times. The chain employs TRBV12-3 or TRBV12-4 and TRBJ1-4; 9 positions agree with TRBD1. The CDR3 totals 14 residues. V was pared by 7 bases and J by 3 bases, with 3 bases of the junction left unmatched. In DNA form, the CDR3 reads TGTGCCAGCATTCGGACAGGGGCTAATGAAAAACTGTTTTTT. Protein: CASIRTGANEKLFF.

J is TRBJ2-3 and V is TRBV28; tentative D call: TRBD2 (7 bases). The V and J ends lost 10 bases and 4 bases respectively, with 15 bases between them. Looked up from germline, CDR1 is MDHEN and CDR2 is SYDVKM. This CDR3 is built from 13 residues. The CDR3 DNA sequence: TGTGCCACCTGGGGGGGGGGCGCAGATACGCAGTATTTT. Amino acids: CATWGGGADTQYF.

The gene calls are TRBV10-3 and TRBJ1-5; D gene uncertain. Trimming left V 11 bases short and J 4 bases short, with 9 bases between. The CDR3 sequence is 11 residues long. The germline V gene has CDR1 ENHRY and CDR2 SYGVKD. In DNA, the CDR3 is TGTGCCGCAGGAGAGAATCAGCCCCAGCATTTT. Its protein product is CAAGENQPQHF.

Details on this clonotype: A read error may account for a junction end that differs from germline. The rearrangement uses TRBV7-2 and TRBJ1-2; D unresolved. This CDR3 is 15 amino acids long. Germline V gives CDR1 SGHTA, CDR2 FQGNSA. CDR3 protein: CATSQSTKANYGYTF. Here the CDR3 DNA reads TGTGCCACCAGCCAAAGCACTAAAGCTAACTATGGCTACACCTTC. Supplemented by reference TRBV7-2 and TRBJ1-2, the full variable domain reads GAGVSQSPSNKVTEKGKDVELRCDPISGHTALYWYRQSLGQGLEFLIYFQGNSAPDKSGLPSDRFSAERTGGSVSTLTIQRTQQEDSAVYLCATSQSTKANYGYTFGSGTRLTVV.